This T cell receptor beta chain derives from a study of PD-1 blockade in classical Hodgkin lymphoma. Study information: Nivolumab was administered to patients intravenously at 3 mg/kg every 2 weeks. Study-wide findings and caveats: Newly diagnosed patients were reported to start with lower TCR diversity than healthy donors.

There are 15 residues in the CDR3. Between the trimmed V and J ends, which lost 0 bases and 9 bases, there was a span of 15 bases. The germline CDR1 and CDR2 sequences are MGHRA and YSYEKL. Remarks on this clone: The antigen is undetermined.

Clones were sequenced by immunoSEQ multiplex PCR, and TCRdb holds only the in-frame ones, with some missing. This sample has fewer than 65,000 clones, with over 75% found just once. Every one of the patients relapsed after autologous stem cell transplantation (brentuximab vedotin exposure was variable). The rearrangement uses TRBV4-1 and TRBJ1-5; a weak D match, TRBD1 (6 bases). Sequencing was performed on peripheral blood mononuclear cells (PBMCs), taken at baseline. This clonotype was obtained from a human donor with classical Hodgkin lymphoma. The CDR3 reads CASSQDRGASRPQHF. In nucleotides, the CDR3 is TGCGCCAGCAGCCAAGATCGGGGGGCGAGTCGGCCCCAGCATTTT.